This T cell receptor beta chain emerged from a study of shared clonotypes between healthy human individuals. Here immunoSEQ multiplex PCR was the method, and the copy in TCRdb shows in-frame clones only, minus some. The table records about 2.2 million clones, approximately 92% of them present only once. Only CD45RO-negative cells positively selected for CCR7 counted as naive CD8 cells, so terminally differentiated effector memory CD45RA+ cells were excluded. Sequencing was done on a sample of naive CD8+ T cells from PBMCs. The sequence came from a man between 18 and 29 years old in good health. Some clones in this sample may be carry-over from other donors' samples.

The CDR3 DNA reads TGTGCCTGTAAGGACGGCAACACTGAAGCTTTCTTT. As protein: CACKDGNTEAFF. J is TRBJ1-1 and V is TRBV28, with unresolved D. Germline V CDR1 and CDR2: MDHEN, SYDVKM. V was clipped by 11 bases and J by 2 bases, with 12 bases between them. The CDR3 has 12 residues. The whole variable domain, filled in from reference TRBV28 and TRBJ1-1, reads DVKVTQSSRYLVKRTGEKVFLECVQDMDHENMFWYRQDPGLGLRLIYFSYDVKMKEKGDIPEGYSVSREKKERFSLILESASTNQTSMYLCACKDGNTEAFFGQGTRLTVV.